These 26 T cell receptor beta chains were sequenced from one sample in a study of CD8+CD57+ T cells in acquired aplastic anemia. Patients sequenced had flow cytometry evidence of CD8+CD57+ cell expansion. According to the study, genomic DNA was the template for TCR beta VDJ and CDR3 profiling. TCRdb re-analysed the reads in MiXCR, keeping a single row per CDR3 protein. The sample includes roughly 250,000 distinct CDR3 sequences, around 82% of them seen just once. Sequenced input: sorted CD4+, CD8+, or CD8+CD57+ T cells (not recorded which) from PBMCs. These receptors were obtained from a human donor with aplastic anemia.

In nucleotides, the CDR3 is TGCAGTGCTAGAGACGGACTAGCTCAAGAGACCCAGTACTTC. Translating it yields CSARDGLAQETQYF. The rearrangement links TRBV20-1 to TRBJ2-5; 8 bases agree with TRBD2. The CDR3 contains 14 residues. V shed 0 bases, J shed 2 bases, and the junction held 2 bases outside the gene matches. Germline CDR1 is DFQATT and CDR2 is SNEGSKA (reference sequence).

This clonotype was seen just once. The J gene is TRBJ1-2, the V gene TRBV9, with 10 bases that match TRBD1. J gave up 3 bases and V 5 bases, and 7 bases lay outside the gene matches. The germline gives CDR1 SGDLS, CDR2 YYNGEE. There are 15 residues in the CDR3. CDR3 DNA sequence: TGTGCCAGCAGATTGACAGGGGGCATCGACTATGGCTACACCTTC. The encoded protein is CASRLTGGIDYGYTF.

The V and J genes are TRBV7-2 and TRBJ2-7; possibly TRBD1 for D (5 bases). CDR1 and CDR2 (germline): SGHTA, FQGNSA. The CDR3 has 16 amino acids. The germline V and J ends were trimmed by 4 bases and 7 bases, with 23 bases remaining between them. The CDR3, as DNA: TGTGCCAGCAGCTACAACCCCGACAGCGAGTCTTGGGAGCAGTACTTC. Protein: CASSYNPDSESWEQYF.

The chain carries TRBV19 and TRBJ2-3; D is undetermined. The CDR3 contains 11 residues. V lost 3 bases to trimming and J lost 5 bases, with 3 bases between them. CDR1 LNHDA and CDR2 SQIVND come from the germline V gene (reference sequence). This chain's CDR3 is CASSIGDTQYF. For the CDR3, the DNA is TGTGCCAGTAGTATTGGAGATACGCAGTATTTT.

The chain joins TRBV2 to TRBJ2-7, with 9 bases matching TRBD2. This CDR3 spans 13 amino acids. The germline CDR1 and CDR2 sequences are SNHLY and FYNNEI. Trimming took 4 bases from V and 7 from J; bases not matched to a gene: 5. The CDR3 DNA sequence: TGTGCCAGCAGTGTCTCAGCGGGGGGTGAGCAGTACGTC. It yields the protein CASSVSAGGEQYV.

This clonotype was seen only a few times. The genes are TRBV7-8 and TRBJ2-7; D not certain. V was clipped by 5 bases and J by 2 bases, with 13 bases between them. The germline gives CDR1 SGHVS, CDR2 FQNEAQ. The CDR3 contains 14 residues. The CDR3 DNA is TGTGCCAGCAGCGGCACCCGGGCCCCCTACGAGCAGTACTTC. It specifies CASSGTRAPYEQYF.

This clonotype is a singleton in its sample. The junction departs from the called germline gene at one end, perhaps through a read error. The rearrangement links TRBV7-6 to TRBJ2-3; D unclear. The germline V gene encodes CDR1 SGHVS and CDR2 FNYEAQ. The CDR3 has 14 amino acids. The CDR3 reads CASSLADGTKEPHF. The CDR3 region has the DNA TGTGCCAGCAGCTTAGCCGACGGTACAAAAGAGCCCCATTTT.

To note about this clonotype: The CDR3 carries no conserved terminal phenylalanine or tryptophan, so it likely arises from a read error. The DNA is omitted, as the CDR3 cannot be located on it reliably, and the CDR3 follows TCRdb's listing. The chain uses TRBV7-9 and TRBJ2-7; the table's D call of TRBD2 was not tested on the DNA. The CDR3 sequence runs 13 residues, both termini included. The germline V gene has CDR1 SEHNR and CDR2 FQNEAQ (reference sequence). This chain's CDR3 is CDGSPTRETEHFC.

The V call is TRBV9, the J call TRBJ1-5; TRBD1 matches at 7 bases. The germline V gene has CDR1 SGDLS and CDR2 YYNGEE. The CDR3 has 14 residues. J lost 6 bases, V lost 5 bases, and 8 bases had no gene match. The CDR3 region has the DNA TGTGCCAGCAGTAGACAGGGTTCAGGTCAGCCCCAGCATTTT. This encodes CASSRQGSGQPQHF.

Details on this clonotype: Germline and junction disagree at one end, which may indicate a read error. CDR3 DNA: TGTGCCAGCAGCTTAGAGCTAAGAGGCAACACTGAATCTTTCTTT. As protein: CASSLELRGNTESFF. The V and J genes are TRBV7-2 and TRBJ1-1; no reliable D call. There are 15 residues in the CDR3. Germline CDR1 and CDR2: SGHTA and FQGNSA.

The genes are TRBV7-9 and TRBJ1-5; maybe TRBD1 (5 bases). The V gene lost 0 bases and the J gene lost 14 bases, with 20 bases spanning the gap. Germline lookup yields CDR1 SEHNR and CDR2 FQNEAQ (reference sequence). The CDR3 has 15 amino acids. The CDR3 is CASSLAKRGRQNEHF. In DNA, the CDR3 is TGTGCCAGCAGCTTAGCGAAGCGGGGACGCCAGAATGAGCATTTT.

The rearrangement joins TRBV2 to TRBJ2-3; tentative D call: TRBD2 (5 bases). Trimming cost V 8 bases and J 0 bases, with 18 bases left between them. Per germline, CDR1 SNHLY and CDR2 FYNNEI. This CDR3 contains 16 residues. The CDR3 reads CASGVGYSGSTDTQYF. The DNA of the CDR3 is TGTGCCAGCGGGGTCGGATACAGCGGAAGCACAGATACGCAGTATTTT. The full variable domain, rest sourced from reference TRBV2 and TRBJ2-3, is EPEVTQTPSHQVTQMGQEVILRCVPISNHLYFYWYRQILGQKVEFLVSFYNNEISEKSEIFDDQFSVERPDGSNFTLKIRSTKLEDSAMYFCASGVGYSGSTDTQYFGPGTRLTVL.

The rearrangement links TRBV15 to TRBJ2-7, with 10 bases aligning to TRBD2. The CDR3 runs to 15 residues. From germline, CDR1 is LNHNV and CDR2 YYDKDF (reference sequence). Trimming took 0 bases from V and 4 from J; bases not matched to a gene: 3. The CDR3 loop is CATSRDSGGTYEQYF. In DNA, the CDR3 is TGTGCCACCAGCAGAGATAGCGGGGGGACGTACGAGCAGTACTTC.

This chain connects TRBV11-2 to TRBJ1-1; D is perhaps TRBD1 (5 bases). This CDR3 has 13 amino acids. Germline assignment: CDR1 SGHAT and CDR2 FQNNGV. V was trimmed by 5 bases and J by 4 bases, leaving 11 bases between them. CDR3 region: CASSQGVGTEAFF. DNA for the CDR3: TGTGCCAGCAGCCAGGGAGTGGGCACTGAAGCTTTCTTT.

The V gene is TRBV7-2, the J gene TRBJ2-1; 9 bases fit TRBD2. The junction had 11 bases not matched to a gene; V was cut back by 3 bases and J by 8 bases. This CDR3 contains 16 residues. The germline V gene has CDR1 SGHTA and CDR2 FQGNSA. DNA for the CDR3: TGTGCCAGCAGCTTGAATAGCGGCGGGGGGGGTGATGAGCAGTTCTTC. Amino acid sequence: CASSLNSGGGGDEQFF.

This clonotype was counted between two and nine times. J is TRBJ2-1 and V is TRBV15; D is possibly TRBD2 (6 bases). The V gene's germline CDR1 is LNHNV and CDR2 YYDKDF (reference sequence). Trimming removed 5 bases at V and 7 bases at J, with 9 bases between. The CDR3 totals 12 residues. The CDR3 nucleotides read TGTGCCACCAGCGGGACTGCGAATGAGCAGTTCTTC. Translated, it gives CATSGTANEQFF. Together with reference TRBV15 and TRBJ2-1, the CDR3 gives the full variable domain: DAMVIQNPRYQVTQFGKPVTLSCSQTLNHNVMYWYQQKSSQAPKLLFHYYDKDFNNEADTPDNFQSRRPNTSFCFLDIRSPGLGDTAMYLCATSGTANEQFFGPGTRLTVL.

The rearrangement joins TRBV7-8 to TRBJ2-7; 7 bases are shared with TRBD2. The CDR3 extends over 15 amino acids. CDR1 is SGHVS, CDR2 FQNEAQ, per germline. With V trimmed by 0 bases and J by 7 bases, 9 bases remained unmatched. The CDR3 loop is CASSLAGGPDTEQYF. CDR3 nucleotides: TGTGCCAGCAGCTTAGCGGGAGGGCCCGATACGGAGCAGTACTTC.

The rearrangement links TRBV6-5 to TRBJ2-3, with 12 bases aligning to TRBD1. Trimming cost V 6 bases and J 4 bases; bases outside gene matches: 17. Per germline, CDR1 MNHEY and CDR2 SVGAGI. This CDR3 spans 19 amino acids. CDR3 protein: CASSVGPGQGAMPPDTQYF. The CDR3 region has the DNA TGTGCCAGCAGCGTAGGGCCGGGACAGGGGGCGATGCCTCCAGATACGCAGTATTTT.

The V and J genes are TRBV24-1 and TRBJ2-1, with 15 bases lining up with TRBD2. The CDR3 covers 18 residues. Germline V CDR1 and CDR2: KGHDR, SFDVKD. The junction had 12 bases not matched to a gene; V was cut back by 5 bases and J by 8 bases. CDR3 sequence (DNA): TGTGCCACCAGTGCCCCCACCGGGACTAGCGGGGGGAGCGATGAGCAGTTCTTC. It encodes CATSAPTGTSGGSDEQFF.

Notes on this clonotype: In this CDR3 the conserved last residue, phenylalanine or tryptophan, is missing, so a read error is likely. Here the CDR3 reads CASSLQGGARVKYQFL. The DNA of the CDR3 is TGTGCCAGCAGCCTACAAGGGGGGGCCCGGGTCAAGTATCAGTTCCTC. The V and J genes are TRBV7-9 and TRBJ2-1, with a possible D match to TRBD2 (7 bases). V lost 5 bases and J lost 13, with 27 bases in between. The germline CDR1 and CDR2 sequences are SEHNR and FQNEAQ (reference sequence). This CDR3 is built from 16 residues.

This chain joins TRBV2 and TRBJ2-3, with 9 positions matching TRBD2. This CDR3 is 14 amino acids long. The V gene's germline CDR1 is SNHLY and CDR2 FYNNEI. J was trimmed by 11 bases and V by 6 bases; bases with no gene match: 12. The CDR3 sequence is CASSLAGVHDQQYF. The CDR3 DNA reads TGTGCCAGCAGCTTAGCGGGGGTTCATGATCAGCAGTATTTT.

V gene TRBV7-8 combines with J gene TRBJ1-2; D remains ambiguous. V lost 0 bases and J lost 7, with 9 bases in between. The CDR3 spans 13 residues. Germline V CDR1 and CDR2: SGHVS, FQNEAQ. The CDR3 coding sequence is TGTGCCAGCAGCTTAGCGGGAGGTTCTGGCTACACCTTC. Its protein product is CASSLAGGSGYTF.

The chain combines TRBV5-1 with TRBJ2-3; TRBD1 aligns across 9 bases. The CDR3 has 16 amino acids. Germline V gene lookup returns CDR1 SGHRS and CDR2 YFSETQ. The ends lost 0 bases at V and 6 bases at J; junction bases unmatched: 8. The CDR3, as DNA: TGCGCCAGCAGCTTGGCCCAGGGACAGGGCAGGGATACGCAGTATTTT. This translates into CASSLAQGQGRDTQYF. Supplemented by reference TRBV5-1 and TRBJ2-3, the full variable domain reads KAGVTQTPRYLIKTRGQQVTLSCSPISGHRSVSWYQQTPGQGLQFLFEYFSETQRNKGNFPGRFSGRQFSNSRSEMNVSTLELGDSALYLCASSLAQGQGRDTQYFGPGTRLTVL.

On this clonotype itself: A read error may be the cause here, since a much bigger clone is one base away. The DNA is omitted, as the CDR3 cannot be located on it reliably, and the CDR3 follows TCRdb's listing. V and J are TRBV7-9 and TRBJ1-6; the D call TRBD1 from the table was never checked on the DNA. The CDR3 length is 16 residues, termini included. From germline, CDR1 is SEHNR and CDR2 FQNEAQ (reference sequence). The CDR3 sequence is CAGQGARESQYFGLHF.

A word on this clonotype: One end of the junction varies from germline; a read error may be responsible. The chain combines TRBV2 with TRBJ2-1; D possibly uses TRBD1 or TRBD2 (6 bases each). Germline V gene lookup returns CDR1 SNHLY and CDR2 FYNNEI. The CDR3 runs 16 residues. The CDR3 is CASGEGGGDGQDEQSF. The DNA for the CDR3 is TGTGCCAGCGGTGAGGGGGGCGGAGACGGTCAGGATGAGCAGTCATTC.

The CDR3 nucleotides read TGCAGTGCTAGAGGAGGTGAAGGAGGGATCCACAATTCACCCCTCCACTTT. It specifies CSARGGEGGIHNSPLHF. V is TRBV20-1 and J is TRBJ1-6; D not resolved. Germline-derived CDR1 and CDR2 are DFQATT and SNEGSKA (reference sequence). This CDR3 contains 17 residues. V gave up 1 base and J gave up 7 bases, with 20 bases separating them.